The rows below give T cell receptor beta chains drawn from one sample of a study of control samples from healthy donors and cancer patients. The protocol was immunoSEQ multiplex PCR, while the TCRdb copy is restricted to in-frame clones and leaves out a portion. The table shows tens of thousands of clones, with 87% occurring only once. Material for sequencing was blood. Receptor source: a man between 45 and 60 years old in good health. CDR3s include the opening cysteine and the closing phenylalanine or tryptophan. The D gene is left open where the match is weak. Some rows have no size entry. The others give once, few or many, or a class for an expanded clone.

CDR3: CASSPGTDSGANVLTF; DNA: TGTGCCAGCAGTCCCGGGACAGACTCTGGGGCCAACGTCCTGACTTTC; J: TRBJ2-6; D: TRBD1; V: TRBV2; size: .
CDR3: CARRVRTFSRLNTEAFF; DNA: TGTGCCAGGAGGGTTAGGACTTTTAGCCGATTGAACACTGAAGCTTTCTTT; J: TRBJ1-1; D: .; V: TRBV14; size: .
CDR3: CASSLGLVGTGTQPQHF; DNA: TGTGCCAGCAGCTTAGGCTTAGTTGGGACAGGGACTCAGCCCCAGCATTTT; J: TRBJ1-5; D: TRBD1; V: TRBV7-8; size: .
CDR3: CASSSESIQPQHF; DNA: TGTGCCAGCTCTTCCGAATCGATTCAGCCCCAGCATTTT; J: TRBJ1-5; D: .; V: TRBV18; size: once
CDR3: CASSADLTGANVLTF; DNA: TGTGCCAGCAGCGCCGACCTGACTGGGGCCAACGTCCTGACTTTC; J: TRBJ2-6; D: .; V: TRBV9; size: .
CDR3: CASRLRTPTGTEAFF; DNA: TGTGCCAGTAGACTTAGGACGCCCACGGGAACTGAAGCTTTCTTT; J: TRBJ1-1; D: .; V: TRBV19; size: few
CDR3: CASSVATTTDEQFF; DNA: TGTGCCAGCAGCGTCGCAACGACGACAGATGAGCAGTTCTTC; J: TRBJ2-1; D: .; V: TRBV6-2/TRBV6-3; size: .
CDR3: CASSYQGTPTYEQYF; DNA: TGTGCCAGCAGTTACCAAGGGACACCAACCTACGAGCAGTACTTC; J: TRBJ2-7; D: .; V: TRBV6-5; size: .
CDR3: CATSDPVTGADGELFF; DNA: TGTGCCACCAGTGATCCCGTTACTGGCGCTGACGGGGAGCTGTTTTTT; J: TRBJ2-2; D: .; V: TRBV24-1; size: .
CDR3: CASSSLAGYRYGYTF; DNA: TGTGCCAGCAGCTCGTTGGCAGGGTATCGCTATGGCTACACCTTC; J: TRBJ1-2; D: .; V: TRBV5-4; size: .
CDR3: CASSVGQGGGTNEKLFF; DNA: TGTGCCAGCAGCGTAGGACAGGGTGGGGGAACTAATGAAAAACTGTTTTTT; J: TRBJ1-4; D: TRBD1; V: TRBV9; size: .
CDR3: CAITDPGGTNYGYTF; DNA: TGTGCCATCACCGATCCGGGGGGAACTAACTATGGCTACACCTTC; J: TRBJ1-2; D: .; V: TRBV10-3; size: .
CDR3: CASSLLGGKGQPQHF; DNA: TGCGCCAGCAGCTTGTTGGGGGGCAAGGGGCAGCCCCAGCATTTT; J: TRBJ1-5; D: .; V: TRBV5-1; size: .
CDR3: CASSQVRGWRTEAFF; DNA: TGTGCCAGCAGCCAAGTAAGGGGCTGGAGGACTGAAGCTTTCTTT; J: TRBJ1-1; D: .; V: TRBV3-1/TRBV3-2; size: once
CDR3: CASSLVHF; DNA: TGTGCCAGCAGCCTAGTGCATTTT; J: TRBJ1-1; D: .; V: TRBV16; size: .
CDR3: CASSLVGAPQHF; DNA: TGTGCCAGCAGCTTAGTTGGGGCTCCCCAGCATTTT; J: TRBJ1-5; D: .; V: TRBV11-2; size: .
CDR3: CASSVEAYATEAFF; DNA: TGTGCCAGCAGCGTAGAAGCTTACGCCACTGAAGCTTTCTTT; J: TRBJ1-1; D: .; V: TRBV9; size: .
CDR3: CASSQGTSTRETQYF; DNA: TGCGCCAGCAGCCAAGGGACTAGCACTCGGGAGACCCAGTACTTC; J: TRBJ2-5; D: TRBD2; V: TRBV4-1; size: .
CDR3: CASSFSMNTEAFF; DNA: TGTGCCAGCAGTTTTTCCATGAACACTGAAGCTTTCTTT; J: TRBJ1-1; D: .; V: TRBV12-3/TRBV12-4; size: few
CDR3: CASSPARSNEQFF; DNA: TGCGCCAGCAGCCCGGCGAGGTCCAATGAGCAGTTCTTC; J: TRBJ2-1; D: .; V: TRBV4-3; size: .
CDR3: CAWSVGGETQYF; DNA: TGTGCCTGGAGTGTAGGTGGAGAGACCCAGTACTTC; J: TRBJ2-5; D: .; V: TRBV30; size: .
CDR3: CASSVASASTDTQYF; DNA: TGTGCCAGCAGCGTAGCTTCAGCGAGCACAGATACGCAGTATTTT; J: TRBJ2-3; D: .; V: TRBV9; size: .
CDR3: CASSLRPWEDTGELFF; DNA: TGTGCCAGCAGCCTCAGGCCATGGGAGGACACCGGGGAGCTGTTTTTT; J: TRBJ2-2; D: .; V: TRBV3-1/TRBV3-2; size: .
CDR3: CASSVVGYSNQPQHF; DNA: TGTGCCAGCAGTGTCGTGGGGTATAGCAATCAGCCCCAGCATTTT; J: TRBJ1-5; D: .; V: TRBV2; size: .
CDR3: CAQGLSNTGELFF; DNA: TGTGCCCAGGGACTGTCGAACACCGGGGAGCTGTTTTTT; J: TRBJ2-2; D: .; V: TRBV30; size: .
CDR3: CASSPQGLSTGELFF; DNA: TGTGCCAGCAGCCCTCAAGGATTGAGCACCGGGGAGCTGTTTTTT; J: TRBJ2-2; D: .; V: TRBV7-3; size: .
CDR3: CASSEGMETQYF; DNA: TGCGCCAGCAGCGAGGGCATGGAGACCCAGTACTTC; J: TRBJ2-5; D: .; V: TRBV5-1; size: .
CDR3: CASITRVSVHEQYF; DNA: TGTGCCAGCATAACAAGGGTATCGGTCCACGAGCAGTACTTC; J: TRBJ2-7; D: .; V: TRBV2; size: .
CDR3: CASSDLDSSRETQYF; DNA: TGTGCCAGCAGCGACCTGGACAGTTCGCGAGAGACCCAGTACTTC; J: TRBJ2-5; D: .; V: TRBV27; size: .
CDR3: CASSQESRRSNQPQHF; DNA: TGTGCCAGCAGCCAAGAATCCAGGAGAAGCAATCAGCCCCAGCATTTT; J: TRBJ1-5; D: .; V: TRBV3-1/TRBV3-2; size: .
CDR3: CASSAKLAFEDPDTQYF; DNA: TGTGCCAGCAGCGCTAAACTAGCGTTCGAGGACCCAGATACGCAGTATTTT; J: TRBJ2-3; D: TRBD2; V: TRBV9; size: .
CDR3: CASSEDRGDGYTF; DNA: TGTGCCAGCAGTGAGGACAGGGGGGACGGCTACACCTTC; J: TRBJ1-2; D: TRBD1; V: TRBV2; size: .
CDR3: CASGRGNTQETQYF; DNA: TGTGCCAGCGGGCGGGGGAACACGCAAGAGACCCAGTACTTC; J: TRBJ2-5; D: TRBD2; V: TRBV4-2; size: once
CDR3: CASSPYDEQYF; DNA: TGTGCCAGCAGCCCCTATGACGAGCAGTACTTC; J: TRBJ2-7; D: .; V: TRBV7-8; size: .
CDR3: CASSAPRTGFNNEQFF; DNA: TGTGCCAGCAGTGCCCCACGGACAGGGTTCAACAATGAGCAGTTCTTC; J: TRBJ2-1; D: TRBD1; V: TRBV6-2/TRBV6-3; size: .
CDR3: CATLEGGAGTDEQFF; DNA: TGTGCCACCCTAGAGGGGGGCGCGGGAACGGATGAGCAGTTCTTC; J: TRBJ2-1; D: .; V: TRBV24-1; size: .
CDR3: CATSATGAQETQYF; DNA: TGTGCCACCAGTGCGACAGGGGCCCAAGAGACCCAGTACTTC; J: TRBJ2-5; D: TRBD1; V: TRBV24-1; size: .
CDR3: CAWSGGAEQFF; DNA: TGTGCCTGGAGTGGGGGGGCTGAGCAGTTCTTC; J: TRBJ2-1; D: .; V: TRBV30; size: once
CDR3: CASSHTSGSSWEQYF; DNA: TGTGCCAGCAGTCACACTAGCGGGAGTTCATGGGAGCAGTACTTC; J: TRBJ2-7; D: TRBD2; V: TRBV27; size: .
CDR3: CASSLVEETQYF; DNA: TGTGCCAGCAGCTTAGTAGAGGAGACCCAGTACTTC; J: TRBJ2-5; D: .; V: TRBV11-2; size: .
CDR3: CSVGDTAYEQYF; DNA: TGCAGCGTTGGGGACACCGCCTACGAGCAGTACTTC; J: TRBJ2-7; D: .; V: TRBV29-1; size: once
CDR3: CAISEGQEGYTF; DNA: TGTGCCATCAGTGAGGGACAGGAGGGCTACACCTTC; J: TRBJ1-2; D: TRBD1; V: TRBV10-3; size: .
CDR3: CASSLVGGATEAFF; DNA: TGCGCCAGCAGCTTGGTGGGGGGGGCCACTGAAGCTTTCTTT; J: TRBJ1-1; D: .; V: TRBV5-1; size: .
CDR3: CASSFTGTGHTDTQYF; DNA: TGCGCCAGCAGCTTCACCGGGACAGGGCACACAGATACGCAGTATTTT; J: TRBJ2-3; D: TRBD1; V: TRBV5-1; size: once
CDR3: CASSPGQGRYGYTF; DNA: TGCGCCAGCAGCCCTGGACAGGGTCGGTATGGCTACACCTTC; J: TRBJ1-2; D: TRBD1; V: TRBV4-3; size: .
CDR3: CASSVESGGGQPQHF; DNA: TGTGCCAGCAGCGTAGAATCCGGGGGCGGTCAGCCCCAGCATTTT; J: TRBJ1-5; D: .; V: TRBV9; size: .
CDR3: CASSGRPEETQYF; DNA: TGCGCCAGCAGCGGTCGACCCGAGGAGACCCAGTACTTC; J: TRBJ2-5; D: .; V: TRBV5-1; size: few
CDR3: CASSVDAGGLTDTQYF; DNA: TGTGCCAGCAGCGTAGATGCAGGGGGCCTCACAGATACGCAGTATTTT; J: TRBJ2-3; D: TRBD1; V: TRBV9; size: .
CDR3: CASSQDSPHNEQFF; DNA: TGCGCCAGCAGCCAAGATTCGCCACACAATGAGCAGTTCTTC; J: TRBJ2-1; D: .; V: TRBV4-3; size: .
CDR3: CATSRDRDVRANVLTF; DNA: TGTGCCACCAGCAGAGATCGGGATGTTAGGGCCAATGTCCTGACTTTC; J: TRBJ2-6; D: .; V: TRBV15; size: .
CDR3: CATSSINEQFF; DNA: TGTGCCACCAGCAGTATTAATGAGCAGTTCTTC; J: TRBJ2-1; D: .; V: TRBV15; size: .
CDR3: CASSQSFGTASGLYNEQFF; DNA: TGCGCCAGCAGTCAATCTTTCGGGACAGCTAGCGGATTATACAATGAGCAGTTCTTC; J: TRBJ2-1; D: .; V: TRBV23-1; size: .
CDR3: CASSQVRDTGFSNQPQHF; DNA: TGCGCCAGCAGCCAAGTTCGGGATACAGGGTTCTCCAATCAGCCCCAGCATTTT; J: TRBJ1-5; D: .; V: TRBV4-1; size: .
CDR3: CASSGRDYPNTGELFF; DNA: TGTGCCAGCAGTGGCCGGGACTACCCTAACACCGGGGAGCTGTTTTTT; J: TRBJ2-2; D: TRBD2; V: TRBV6-2/TRBV6-3; size: .
CDR3: CASSTGGDQPQHF; DNA: TGCGCCAGCAGCACAGGGGGCGATCAGCCCCAGCATTTT; J: TRBJ1-5; D: TRBD1; V: TRBV5-1; size: .
CDR3: CASSFTGMGGYTF; DNA: TGCGCCAGCAGCTTCACAGGGATGGGTGGCTACACCTTC; J: TRBJ1-2; D: .; V: TRBV5-1; size: .
CDR3: CASSLAVGNQPQHF; DNA: TGTGCCAGCAGCTTAGCAGTGGGCAATCAGCCCCAGCATTTT; J: TRBJ1-5; D: .; V: TRBV7-2; size: once